The rows below give T cell receptor beta chains drawn from one sample of a study of T cell clones after liver transplantation. This table comes from immunoSEQ multiplex PCR, and its TCRdb copy is limited to in-frame clones, with some not included. The sample holds 25,000 to 40,000 clones, 90% to 95% seen once. This sample comprised CD8+ T cells from blood, obtained 12 months after liver transplant. These TCRs come from a human patient who received a liver transplant. Part of the T cell pool may stem from the graft donor. The CDR3 runs from the conserved cysteine through the conserved F or W.

>TRBV2|TRBJ2-7
CASIVGASYEQYF
>TRBV27|TRBJ2-1
CATGLAGMGWFF
>TRBV19|TRBJ2-7
CASSINSGYEQYF
>TRBV6-1|TRBJ2-5
CASSGRTSGRASYQETQYF
>TRBV5-6|TRBJ2-1
CASSQAGEQFF
>TRBV30|TRBJ1-1
CAWSVLGSENTEAFF
>TRBV9|TRBJ2-3
CASSVVGAGGGDTQYF
>TRBV27|TRBJ2-2
CASSILAGLNTGELFF
>TRBV29-1|TRBJ2-7
CSVEGDGSSYEQYF
>TRBV18|TRBJ1-1
CASSLRDRGYTEAFF
>TRBV4-2|TRBJ2-5
CASSRASGQETQYF
>TRBV9|TRBJ2-3
CASSGSGRGADTQYF
>TRBV18|TRBJ1-1
CASSKDRGFSDNTEAFF
>TRBV2|TRBJ2-1
CASSATSFLEQFF
>TRBV7-9|TRBJ2-3
CASSRSADTQYF
>TRBV27|TRBJ2-7
CASSPDRARGQYF
>TRBV5-1|TRBJ1-3
CASSLGGQGEYF
>TRBV7-2|TRBJ1-1
CASSLVGSREAFF
>TRBV11-3|TRBJ2-1
CASSPQTDNEQFF
>TRBV14|TRBJ1-1
CASGGQGGFAEAFF
>TRBV2|TRBJ2-5
CASSGTSGAGETQYF
>TRBV9|TRBJ2-7
CASSGGDPMYEQYF
>TRBV5-1|TRBJ2-7
CASSLVSRFYEQYF
>TRBV14|TRBJ2-1
CASSHLAHNEQFF
>TRBV10-3|TRBJ1-6
CAIRDSGLAPLHF
>TRBV27|TRBJ2-1
CASSPKNPPLRAGELDEQFF
>TRBV6-5|TRBJ2-7
CASSFLGAGISYEQYF
>TRBV9|TRBJ2-1
CASGGPASYNEQFF
>TRBV7-9|TRBJ2-2
CASSSPGLAANTGELFF
>TRBV27|TRBJ1-1
CASSGRGRGTEAFF
>TRBV29-1|TRBJ2-5
CSGVLAGLQETQYF
>TRBV21-1|TRBJ1-1
CASSKVGTGEAFF
>TRBV6-5|TRBJ1-4
CASSYSGGTTNEKLFF
>TRBV7-2|TRBJ1-2
CASSLVPWQMDYGYTF
>TRBV27|TRBJ2-3
CASSFAATDTQYF
>TRBV27|TRBJ2-1
CASSLSSGDSYNEQFF